This T cell receptor (beta chain) was captured in a study of sequential checkpoint blockade in melanoma (dated by TCRdb to about 2019). In the study overall: In a 1:1 randomization, patients received either first-line nivolumab then ipilimumab (arm A) or ipilimumab then nivolumab (arm B). Maintenance nivolumab was given following each of the two trial sequences. Broader findings and caveats from the paper: Validation of the response-prediction model combining TCR metrics and mutation burden is needed in larger, independent patient cohorts.

This clone has a single count. Its recognized antigen is unknown. Nothing much larger sits one base from this clone, and base qualities are not available. Sample treatment or condition, as interpreted from the label and publication: randomized to nivolumab then ipilimumab (arm A) or the reverse (arm B). Prior DNA-damaging chemotherapy had not been received by any trial patient. A FACS Aria II flow cytometer was used to sort live CD3+CD8+ cells that were negative for CD19 and CD56 from thawed PBMCs. Samples came from patients with melanoma in CheckMate 064, a randomized, open-label phase II trial of sequential checkpoint blockade. Peripheral blood mononuclear cells were collected by leukapheresis, purified with Ficoll-Paque, and frozen in human serum with approximately 10% DMSO. Purity of sorted blood CD3+CD8+ cells was verified at >95% immediately after sorting, followed by DNA extraction. The CDR3 starts with the cysteine, ends with the phenylalanine, and has 16 residues. Only CDR3 DNA remains: 48 bases, in frame from the first base.

TCRbeta CDR3 regions were immunosequenced from genomic DNA with the immunoSEQ Assay. Prior to high-throughput sequencing, genomic DNA was amplified by bias-controlled multiplex PCR. The study's processing was this. To quantify the absolute abundance of each unique TCRbeta CDR3 region, the sequences were collapsed and filtered. Clonality, defined as 1 minus Pielou's evenness, was calculated using only productive rearrangements. A previously published method was used to identify clones with significantly greater frequencies in on-treatment samples than in baseline samples. What TCRdb holds here is the immuneACCESS table cut down to in-frame rearrangements. Part of the clones is not present; checked against another copy, under half of the missing clones reflect an unresolved V gene, and the others are unexplained. From that table come the V and J calls and clone size; the DNA was used to work out D and trimming. In all, the sample holds 30,000 or so clones, and approximately 86% of those were seen once. The ten largest clones add up to over 20% of the sample.

The TCR sequence derives from a human donor with melanoma. The starting material was CD8+ T cells sorted from blood (inferred from file names), obtained from a patient given nivolumab and ipilimumab in sequence. The V gene is TRBV12-2 and the J gene is TRBJ2-1; the table's TRBD2 call for D was not verified on the DNA. TRBV12-2 is recorded as a pseudogene. The CDR3 amino acid sequence is: CASRLAVLAGGYEQFF. The sequence in DNA is TGTGCAAGTCGCTTAGCGGTACTAGCGGGAGGTTATGAGCAGTTCTTC.